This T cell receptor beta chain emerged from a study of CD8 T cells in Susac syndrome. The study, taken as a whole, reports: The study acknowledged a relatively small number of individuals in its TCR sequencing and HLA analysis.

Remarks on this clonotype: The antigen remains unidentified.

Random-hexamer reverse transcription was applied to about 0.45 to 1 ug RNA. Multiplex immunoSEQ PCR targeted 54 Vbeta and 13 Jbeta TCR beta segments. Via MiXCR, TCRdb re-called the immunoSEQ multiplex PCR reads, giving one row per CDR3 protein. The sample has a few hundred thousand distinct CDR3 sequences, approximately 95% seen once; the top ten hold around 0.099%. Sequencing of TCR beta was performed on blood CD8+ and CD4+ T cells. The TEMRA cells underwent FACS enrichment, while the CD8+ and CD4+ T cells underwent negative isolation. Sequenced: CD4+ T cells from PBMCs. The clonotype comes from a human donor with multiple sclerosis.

CDR3 in amino acids: CASSYGTAGDLTQYF. CDR3 DNA: TGTGCCAGCAGTTACGGTACAGCGGGGGATTTGACCCAGTACTTC. This chain connects TRBV6-5 to TRBJ2-5; 8 bases fit TRBD2. The V gene end was trimmed by 2 bases and the J gene end by 7 bases; junction bases not matched to a gene: 9. The CDR3 has 15 residues. The germline gives CDR1 MNHEY, CDR2 SVGAGI.